This T cell receptor beta chain appears in the sequencing data of a study of PD-L1 blockade in urothelial cancer. Study-wide background: Blood analysis took place 3 weeks (second dose) and 6 weeks after treatment start.

The germline gives CDR1 KGHSH, CDR2 LQKENI. The CDR3 is 15 residues long. Trimming removed 0 bases from V and 7 bases from J; junction bases left unmatched: 5. In the case of this clone: Its antigen is unknown.

Metastatic or locally advanced urothelial carcinoma was present in the patients. Sequencing used immunoSEQ multiplex PCR; TCRdb keeps in-frame clones, though not all of them. The data contain 65,000 to 80,000 clones, around 84% of them singletons. Overall study findings and caveats: Better survival was forecast by a pretreatment blood TCR clonality below the median.

This clonotype was sampled from a man between 65 and 85 years old with urothelial cancer. This chain connects TRBV18 to TRBJ1-2; 10 bases are a match to TRBD1. The sequences come from PBMCs, collected around atezolizumab (anti-PD-L1) treatment. CDR3 bases: TGTGCCAGCTCACCACCGGCGACAGGGGGCGGTGGCTACACCTTC. Its translation is CASSPPATGGGGYTF.